These T cell receptor beta chains were read from a single sample in a study of blood T cell repertoires in COVID-19. Sequencing was performed with immunoSEQ multiplex PCR; in TCRdb, only in-frame clones are kept and a portion is missing. The repertoire holds about 220,000 clones, with around nine tenths as singletons. The specimen was PBMCs or T cells enriched from blood (not recorded which). The receptors shown here come from a woman in her forties or fifties with acute COVID-19. Each CDR3 is given with its conserved first and last residue. The D gene is left open where the match is weak. Not every row has a clone size; where given, it reads once, few, many or a size class.

>-|TRBJ2-6|-|TRBV19
CATGISGANVLTF
TGTGCCACCGGGATCTCTGGGGCCAACGTCCTGACTTTC
>-|TRBJ1-1|TRBD1|TRBV7-2
CASSMLGQGASLNTEAFF
TGTGCCAGCAGCATGCTGGGACAGGGGGCGTCCCTGAACACTGAAGCTTTCTTT
>-|TRBJ2-1|TRBD2|TRBV3-1/TRBV3-2
CASSHVRRTSAHNEQFF
TGTGCCAGCAGCCATGTTCGTAGGACTAGCGCACACAATGAGCAGTTCTTC
>medium-sized|TRBJ2-7|TRBD1|TRBV2
CASSPPGQGLHEQYF
TGTGCCAGCAGCCCACCCGGACAGGGTCTTCACGAGCAGTACTTC
>-|TRBJ2-7|TRBD2|TRBV19
CASSRTSGSYEQYF
TGTGCCAGTAGTCGGACTAGCGGGAGCTACGAGCAGTACTTC
>few|TRBJ2-7|TRBD1|TRBV2
CASSEGTGSSYEQYF
TGTGCCAGCAGTGAAGGGACAGGGAGCTCCTACGAGCAGTACTTC
>once|TRBJ1-5|TRBD1|TRBV28
CASSHGQGSQPQHF
TGTGCCAGCAGTCATGGACAGGGATCTCAGCCCCAGCATTTT
>-|TRBJ2-1|-|TRBV11-3
CASSISHGVEGGSEQFF
TGTGCCAGCAGCATCAGCCATGGGGTGGAGGGTGGGAGTGAGCAGTTCTTC
>-|TRBJ2-6|TRBD1|TRBV19
CASSTADRASGANVLTF
TGTGCCAGTAGTACCGCAGACAGGGCCTCTGGGGCCAACGTCCTGACTTTC
>-|TRBJ2-5|-|TRBV3-1/TRBV3-2
CASSRSEETQYF
TGTGCCAGCAGCCGGAGTGAAGAGACCCAGTACTTC
>few|TRBJ2-2|-|TRBV4-1
CASSQSNTGELFF
TGCGCCAGCAGCCAGAGCAACACCGGGGAGCTGTTTTTT
>-|TRBJ2-1|-|TRBV19
CASSIAGKSYNEQFF
TGTGCCAGTAGTATCGCGGGGAAATCCTACAATGAGCAGTTCTTC
>-|TRBJ2-7|TRBD1|TRBV27
CASSLSGTGRSYEQYF
TGTGCCAGCAGTTTATCGGGGACAGGGCGGTCCTACGAGCAGTACTTC
>-|TRBJ1-1|-|TRBV6-5
CASSYGTGHTEAFF
TGTGCCAGCAGTTACGGAACAGGCCACACTGAAGCTTTCTTT
>-|TRBJ2-4|-|TRBV7-2
CASSLAGDIAKNIQYF
TGTGCCAGCAGCTTAGCGGGCGATATAGCCAAAAACATTCAGTACTTC
>few|TRBJ1-2|-|TRBV4-1
CASRKPGSNYGYTF
TGCGCCAGCAGAAAACCCGGGAGCAACTATGGCTACACCTTC
>-|TRBJ1-4|TRBD1|TRBV4-1
CASSQERGLTTNEKLFF
TGCGCCAGCAGCCAAGAAAGGGGGCTGACAACTAATGAAAAACTGTTTTTT
>once|TRBJ1-2|TRBD1|TRBV28
CASSLPQGAGYGYTF
TGTGCCAGCAGTCTTCCCCAGGGGGCTGGGTATGGCTACACCTTC
>-|TRBJ1-2|-|TRBV29-1
CSVEWWEGYGYTF
TGCAGCGTTGAATGGTGGGAGGGCTATGGCTACACCTTC
>-|TRBJ1-6|-|TRBV6-5
CASRRTDNSPLHF
TGTGCCAGCCGTAGGACAGATAATTCACCCCTCCACTTT
>-|TRBJ2-7|TRBD2|TRBV5-1
CAIPGLAGSYEQYF
TGCGCCATTCCGGGACTAGCGGGTTCCTACGAGCAGTACTTC
>-|TRBJ2-7|TRBD1|TRBV28
CASSLGQSYEQYF
TGTGCCAGCAGTTTGGGACAGTCCTACGAGCAGTACTTC
>-|TRBJ1-4|-|TRBV5-1
CASSFPGEEKLFF
TGCGCCAGCAGCTTTCCGGGGGAAGAAAAACTGTTTTTT
>-|TRBJ1-5|-|TRBV6-2/TRBV6-3
CASSYKKGFGGPTSNQPQHF
TGTGCCAGCAGTTACAAGAAGGGGTTCGGGGGACCCACTAGCAATCAGCCCCAGCATTTT
>-|TRBJ2-1|TRBD2|TRBV5-4
CASSPGTSWYNEQFF
TGTGCCAGCAGCCCCGGGACTAGCTGGTACAATGAGCAGTTCTTC
>-|TRBJ2-1|-|TRBV30
CAWSVIGGRGMGDEQFF
TGTGCCTGGAGTGTAATAGGTGGGAGGGGGATGGGGGATGAGCAGTTCTTC
>-|TRBJ2-7|TRBD1|TRBV6-5
CASKGQNSYEQYF
TGTGCCAGCAAGGGACAGAACTCCTACGAGCAGTACTTC
>-|TRBJ2-1|TRBD2|TRBV20-1
CSASTGRPFF
TGCAGTGCTAGCACCGGGAGGCCGTTCTTC
>-|TRBJ2-1|TRBD1|TRBV5-1
CASSAPGTDYNEQFF
TGCGCCAGCAGCGCGCCCGGGACAGACTACAATGAGCAGTTCTTC
>-|TRBJ2-3|TRBD1|TRBV5-1
CASRTQGAFTDTQYF
TGCGCCAGCAGAACCCAGGGGGCCTTCACAGATACGCAGTATTTT
>-|TRBJ1-1|-|TRBV6-5
CASTRSVDTEAFF
TGTGCCAGCACGAGAAGTGTGGACACTGAAGCTTTCTTT
>-|TRBJ2-5|TRBD1|TRBV19
CASSRTGGRETQYF
TGTGCCAGTAGTCGGACAGGGGGCAGAGAGACCCAGTACTTC
>-|TRBJ1-6|TRBD1|TRBV27
CASSPRTGFYNSPLHF
TGTGCCAGCAGTCCAAGGACAGGTTTCTATAATTCACCCCTCCACTTT
>-|TRBJ2-2|TRBD1|TRBV19
CASRDRPDTGELFF
TGTGCCAGTAGGGACAGGCCAGACACCGGGGAGCTGTTTTTT
>-|TRBJ2-7|-|TRBV18
CASSPGTYEQYF
TGTGCCAGCTCACCGGGCACCTACGAGCAGTACTTC
>-|TRBJ2-7|-|TRBV5-4
CASSLGRFGGSHYEQYF
TGTGCCAGCAGCTTGGGGCGGTTTGGGGGCTCCCACTACGAGCAGTACTTC
>once|TRBJ2-7|TRBD1|TRBV4-1
CASSRASTGDRSYEQYF
TGCGCCAGCAGCCGCGCCTCGACAGGGGACCGCTCCTACGAGCAGTACTTC
>once|TRBJ1-1|-|TRBV7-3
CASSFRFGTEAFF
TGTGCCAGCAGCTTCCGGTTTGGCACTGAAGCTTTCTTT
>-|TRBJ1-4|TRBD1|TRBV23-1
CASRPVTGKMYEKLFF
TGCGCCAGCAGACCAGTGACAGGGAAAATGTACGAAAAACTGTTTTTT
>-|TRBJ2-2|-|TRBV19
CASSIRGIPGELFF
TGTGCCAGTAGTATACGCGGGATTCCCGGGGAGCTGTTTTTT
>-|TRBJ2-6|TRBD1|TRBV4-1
CASSQGGRGRSGANVLTF
TGCGCCAGCAGCCAAGGGGGCAGGGGGCGGTCTGGGGCCAACGTCCTGACTTTC
>-|TRBJ1-2|TRBD1|TRBV30
CAWSLGQGQGYTF
TGTGCCTGGAGTCTGGGACAGGGCCAGGGCTACACCTTC
>-|TRBJ2-3|TRBD2|TRBV19
CASRIYWTSVKDTQYF
TGTGCCAGTAGGATCTATTGGACTAGCGTGAAAGATACGCAGTATTTT
>-|TRBJ2-7|TRBD1|TRBV6-1
CASSDPGQGAHEQYF
TGTGCCAGCAGTGACCCGGGGCAGGGGGCCCACGAGCAGTACTTC
>-|TRBJ2-1|-|TRBV7-9
CASSPPLGNGKGPEQFF
TGTGCCAGCAGCCCTCCCTTGGGGAACGGGAAAGGACCCGAGCAGTTCTTC
>-|TRBJ2-7|TRBD1|TRBV9
CASSPYPGTGGHEQYF
TGTGCCAGCAGCCCGTATCCCGGGACAGGGGGCCACGAGCAGTACTTC
>-|TRBJ2-5|-|TRBV28
CASSTPDPGVAEETQYF
TGTGCCAGCAGTACGCCAGATCCCGGGGTAGCCGAAGAGACCCAGTACTTC
>-|TRBJ1-5|-|TRBV19
CASSTPEGVSNQPQHF
TGTGCCAGTAGTACCCCAGAGGGGGTAAGCAATCAGCCCCAGCATTTT
>-|TRBJ1-1|-|TRBV29-1
CSAGQGAVNTEAFF
TGCAGCGCTGGACAAGGGGCCGTGAACACTGAAGCTTTCTTT
>few|TRBJ2-3|TRBD2|TRBV9
CASSVSGTTDTQYF
TGTGCCAGCAGCGTCAGCGGGACCACAGATACGCAGTATTTT
>-|TRBJ2-1|-|TRBV11-1
CASSLSGLRAYNEQFF
TGTGCCAGCAGCTTAAGCGGGTTGCGGGCCTACAATGAGCAGTTCTTC
>once|TRBJ1-2|TRBD1|TRBV9
CASTIDRESYGYTF
TGTGCCAGCACCATAGACAGGGAATCATATGGCTACACCTTC
>-|TRBJ1-5|-|TRBV19
CASSISAGRSNQPQHF
TGTGCCAGTAGTATCTCGGCAGGGCGAAGCAATCAGCCCCAGCATTTT
>-|TRBJ1-1|-|TRBV28
CASRRGGGNTEAFF
TGTGCCAGCAGGCGTGGGGGGGGGAACACTGAAGCTTTCTTT
>-|TRBJ1-1|-|TRBV7-2
CASSLDGAGAAFF
TGTGCCAGCAGCTTAGACGGGGCAGGGGCAGCTTTCTTT
>once|TRBJ1-1|TRBD1|TRBV4-3
CASSQGQGARKNTEAFF
TGCGCCAGCAGCCAAGGACAGGGGGCGCGGAAAAACACTGAAGCTTTCTTT